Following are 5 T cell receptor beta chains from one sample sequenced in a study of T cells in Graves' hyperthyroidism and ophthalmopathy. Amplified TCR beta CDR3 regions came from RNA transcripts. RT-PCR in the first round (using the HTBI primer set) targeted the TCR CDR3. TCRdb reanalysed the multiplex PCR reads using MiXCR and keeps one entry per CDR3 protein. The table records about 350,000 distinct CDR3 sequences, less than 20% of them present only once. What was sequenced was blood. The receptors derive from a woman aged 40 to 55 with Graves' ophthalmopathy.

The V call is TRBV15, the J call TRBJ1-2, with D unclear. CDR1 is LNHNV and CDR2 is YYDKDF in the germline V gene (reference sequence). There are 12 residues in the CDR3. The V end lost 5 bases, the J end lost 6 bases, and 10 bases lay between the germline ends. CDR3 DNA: TGTGCCACCAGCGATGGTATGGATGGCTACACCTTC. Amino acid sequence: CATSDGMDGYTF.

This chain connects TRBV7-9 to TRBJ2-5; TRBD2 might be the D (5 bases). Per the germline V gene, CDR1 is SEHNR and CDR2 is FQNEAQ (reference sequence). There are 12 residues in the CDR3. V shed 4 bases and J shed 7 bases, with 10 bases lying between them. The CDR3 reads CASSSGKGTQYF. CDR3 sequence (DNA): TGTGCCAGCAGCTCGGGGAAAGGGACCCAGTACTTC.

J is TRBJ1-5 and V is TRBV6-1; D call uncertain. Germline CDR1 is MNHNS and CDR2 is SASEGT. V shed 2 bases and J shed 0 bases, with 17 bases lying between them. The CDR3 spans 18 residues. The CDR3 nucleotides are TGTGCCAGCAGTGAAATCGACGTTCGCATCTATAGCAATCAGCCCCAGCATTTT. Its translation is CASSEIDVRIYSNQPQHF.

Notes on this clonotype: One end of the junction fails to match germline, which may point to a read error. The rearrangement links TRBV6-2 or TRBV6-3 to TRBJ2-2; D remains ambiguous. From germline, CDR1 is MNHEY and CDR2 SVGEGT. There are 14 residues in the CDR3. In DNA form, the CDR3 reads TGTGCCAGCAGATACTCGGGTAACACCGGGGAGCTGTTTTTT. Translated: CASRYSGNTGELFF.

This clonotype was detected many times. CDR3 residues: CSATPGTTNTEAFF. The CDR3 region has the DNA TGCAGTGCTACCCCGGGGACAACGAACACTGAAGCTTTCTTT. The J gene is TRBJ1-1, the V gene TRBV20-1; a weak D match, TRBD1 (6 bases). Germline loops: CDR1 DFQATT, CDR2 SNEGSKA (reference sequence). Trimming pared 4 bases from V and 1 base from J, leaving 13 bases between. CDR3 length: 14 amino acids.